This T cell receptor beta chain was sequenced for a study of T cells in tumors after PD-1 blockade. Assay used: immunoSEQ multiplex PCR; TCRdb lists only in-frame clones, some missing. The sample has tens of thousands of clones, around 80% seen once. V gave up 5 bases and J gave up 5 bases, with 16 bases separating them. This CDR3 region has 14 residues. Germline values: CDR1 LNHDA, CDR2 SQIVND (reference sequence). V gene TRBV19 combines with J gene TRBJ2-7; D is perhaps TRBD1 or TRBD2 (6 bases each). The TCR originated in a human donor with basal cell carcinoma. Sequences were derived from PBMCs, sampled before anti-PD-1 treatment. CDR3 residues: CASSFEEGVDEQYF. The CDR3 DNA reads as TGTGCCAGTAGTTTTGAGGAGGGGGTTGACGAGCAGTACTTC.